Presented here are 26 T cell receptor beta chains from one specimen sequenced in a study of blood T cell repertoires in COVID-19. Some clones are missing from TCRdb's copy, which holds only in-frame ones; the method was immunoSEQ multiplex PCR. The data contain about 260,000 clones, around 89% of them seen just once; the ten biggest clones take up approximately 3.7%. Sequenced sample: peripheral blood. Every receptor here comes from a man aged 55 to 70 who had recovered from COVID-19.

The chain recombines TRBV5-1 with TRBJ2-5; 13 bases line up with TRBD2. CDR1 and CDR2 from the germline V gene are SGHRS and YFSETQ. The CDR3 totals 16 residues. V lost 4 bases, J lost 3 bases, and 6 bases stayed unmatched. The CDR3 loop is CASSTGLAGYKETQYF. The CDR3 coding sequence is TGCGCCAGCAGCACGGGACTAGCGGGGTACAAAGAGACCCAGTACTTC.

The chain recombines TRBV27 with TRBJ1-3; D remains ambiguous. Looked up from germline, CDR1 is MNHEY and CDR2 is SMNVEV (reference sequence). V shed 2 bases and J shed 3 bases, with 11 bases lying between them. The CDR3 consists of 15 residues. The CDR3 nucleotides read TGTGCCAGCAGTTTAAGAGGTGTGGGTGGAAACACCATATATTTT. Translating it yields CASSLRGVGGNTIYF.

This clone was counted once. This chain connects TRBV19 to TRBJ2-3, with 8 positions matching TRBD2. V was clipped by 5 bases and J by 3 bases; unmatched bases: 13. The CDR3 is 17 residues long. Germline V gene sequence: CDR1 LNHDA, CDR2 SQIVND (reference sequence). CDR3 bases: TGTGCCAGTAGTCCGCGCCTCCAGCGGGGGATTACAGATACGCAGTATTTT. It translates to CASSPRLQRGITDTQYF.

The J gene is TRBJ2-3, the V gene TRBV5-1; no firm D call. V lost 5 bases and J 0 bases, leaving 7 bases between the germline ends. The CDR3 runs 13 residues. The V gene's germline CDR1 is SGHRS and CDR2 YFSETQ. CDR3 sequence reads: CASSRGSTDTQYF. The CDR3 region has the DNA TGCGCCAGCAGTCGTGGCAGCACAGATACGCAGTATTTT.

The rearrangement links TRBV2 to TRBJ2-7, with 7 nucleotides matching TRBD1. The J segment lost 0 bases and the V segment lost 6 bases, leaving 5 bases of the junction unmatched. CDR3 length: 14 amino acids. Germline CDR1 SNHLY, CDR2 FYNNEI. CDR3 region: CASRSQGSSYEQYF. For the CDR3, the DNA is TGTGCCAGCAGGTCACAGGGGAGCTCCTACGAGCAGTACTTC.

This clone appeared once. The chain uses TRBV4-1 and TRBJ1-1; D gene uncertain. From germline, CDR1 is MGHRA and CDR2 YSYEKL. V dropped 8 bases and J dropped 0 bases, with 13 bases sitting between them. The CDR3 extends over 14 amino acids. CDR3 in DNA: TGCGCCAGCTCCGGTAGCATTATGAACACTGAAGCTTTCTTT. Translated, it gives CASSGSIMNTEAFF.

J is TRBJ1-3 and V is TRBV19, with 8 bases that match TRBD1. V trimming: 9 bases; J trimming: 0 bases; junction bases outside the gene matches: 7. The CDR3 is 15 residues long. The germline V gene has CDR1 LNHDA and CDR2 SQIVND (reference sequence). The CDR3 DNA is TGTGCCAGCGGGACAGGCCTCAACTCTGGAAACACCATATATTTT. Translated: CASGTGLNSGNTIYF.

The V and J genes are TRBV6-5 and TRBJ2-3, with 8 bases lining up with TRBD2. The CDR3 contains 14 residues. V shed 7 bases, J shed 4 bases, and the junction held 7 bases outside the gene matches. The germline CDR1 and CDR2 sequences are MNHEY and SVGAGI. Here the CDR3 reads CASNPGGPSDTQYF. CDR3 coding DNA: TGTGCCAGCAACCCGGGGGGGCCTTCAGATACGCAGTATTTT.

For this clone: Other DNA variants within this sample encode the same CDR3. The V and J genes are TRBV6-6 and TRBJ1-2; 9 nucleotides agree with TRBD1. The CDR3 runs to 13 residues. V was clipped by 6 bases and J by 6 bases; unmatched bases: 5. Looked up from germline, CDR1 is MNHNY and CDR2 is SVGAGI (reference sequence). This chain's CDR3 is CASSTGTGNGYTF. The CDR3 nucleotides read TGTGCCAGCAGCACCGGGACAGGGAATGGCTACACCTTC.

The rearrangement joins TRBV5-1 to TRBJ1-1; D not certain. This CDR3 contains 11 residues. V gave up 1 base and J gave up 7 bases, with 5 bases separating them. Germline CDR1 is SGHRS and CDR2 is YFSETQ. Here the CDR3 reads CASSLYNEAFF. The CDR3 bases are TGCGCCAGCAGCTTGTACAATGAAGCTTTCTTT.

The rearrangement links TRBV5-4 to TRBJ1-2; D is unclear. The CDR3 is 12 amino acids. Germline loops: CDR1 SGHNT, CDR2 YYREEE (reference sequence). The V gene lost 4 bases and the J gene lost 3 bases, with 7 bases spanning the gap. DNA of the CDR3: TGTGCCAGCAGCCTCCCTGACTATGGCTACACCTTC. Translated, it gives CASSLPDYGYTF.

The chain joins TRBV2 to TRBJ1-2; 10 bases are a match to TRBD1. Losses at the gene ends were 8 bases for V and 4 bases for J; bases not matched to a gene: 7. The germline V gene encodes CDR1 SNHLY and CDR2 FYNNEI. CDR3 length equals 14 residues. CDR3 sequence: CASDPGQGIYGYTF. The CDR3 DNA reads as TGTGCCAGCGATCCGGGACAGGGGATCTATGGCTACACCTTC. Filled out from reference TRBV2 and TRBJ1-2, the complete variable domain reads EPEVTQTPSHQVTQMGQEVILRCVPISNHLYFYWYRQILGQKVEFLVSFYNNEISEKSEIFDDQFSVERPDGSNFTLKIRSTKLEDSAMYFCASDPGQGIYGYTFGSGTRLTVV.

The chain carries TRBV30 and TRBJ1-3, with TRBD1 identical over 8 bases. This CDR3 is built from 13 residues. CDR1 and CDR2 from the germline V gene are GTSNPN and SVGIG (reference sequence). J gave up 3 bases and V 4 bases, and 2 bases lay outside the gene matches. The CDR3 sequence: CAWNRGGGNTIYF. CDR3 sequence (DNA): TGTGCCTGGAACAGGGGGGGTGGAAACACCATATATTTT.

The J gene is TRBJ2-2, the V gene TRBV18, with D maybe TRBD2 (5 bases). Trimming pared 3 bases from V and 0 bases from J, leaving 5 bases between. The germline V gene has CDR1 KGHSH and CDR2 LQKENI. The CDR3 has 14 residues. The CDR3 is CASSPGANTGELFF. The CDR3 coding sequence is TGTGCCAGCTCACCCGGGGCGAACACCGGGGAGCTGTTTTTT. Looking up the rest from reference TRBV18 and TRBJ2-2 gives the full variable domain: NAGVMQNPRHLVRRRGQEARLRCSPMKGHSHVYWYRQLPEEGLKFMVYLQKENIIDESGMPKERFSAEFPKEGPSILRIQQVVRGDSAAYFCASSPGANTGELFFGEGSRLTVL.

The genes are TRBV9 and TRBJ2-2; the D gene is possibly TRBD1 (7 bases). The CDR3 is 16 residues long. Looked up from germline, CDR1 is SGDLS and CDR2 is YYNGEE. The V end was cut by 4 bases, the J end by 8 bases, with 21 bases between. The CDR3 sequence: CASSFRQGGLTGELFF. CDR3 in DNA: TGTGCCAGCAGCTTCCGACAGGGAGGCTTGACGGGGGAGCTGTTTTTT.

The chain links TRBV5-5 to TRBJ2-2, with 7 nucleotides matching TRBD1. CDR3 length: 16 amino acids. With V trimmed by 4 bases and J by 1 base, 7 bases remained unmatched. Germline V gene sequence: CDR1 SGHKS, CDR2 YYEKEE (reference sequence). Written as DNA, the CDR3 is TGTGCCAGCAGCCAATTCACAGGGGTGAACACCGGGGAGCTGTTTTTT. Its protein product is CASSQFTGVNTGELFF.

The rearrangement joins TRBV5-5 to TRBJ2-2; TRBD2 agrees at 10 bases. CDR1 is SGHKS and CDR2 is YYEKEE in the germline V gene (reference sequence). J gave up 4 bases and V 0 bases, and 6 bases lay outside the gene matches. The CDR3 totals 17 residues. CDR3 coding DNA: TGTGCCAGCAGCTTGGAGCTAGCGGGGGCCCTCACCGGGGAGCTGTTTTTT. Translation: CASSLELAGALTGELFF.

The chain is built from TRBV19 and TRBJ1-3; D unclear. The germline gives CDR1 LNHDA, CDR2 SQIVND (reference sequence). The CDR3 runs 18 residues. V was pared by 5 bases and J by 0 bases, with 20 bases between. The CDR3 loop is CASSGVRTPEVSGNTIYF. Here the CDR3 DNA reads TGTGCCAGTAGTGGGGTCCGGACTCCAGAGGTCTCTGGAAACACCATATATTTT. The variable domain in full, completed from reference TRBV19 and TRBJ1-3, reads DGGITQSPKYLFRKEGQNVTLSCEQNLNHDAMYWYRQDPGQGLRLIYYSQIVNDFQKGDIAEGYSVSREKKESFPLTVTSAQKNPTAFYLCASSGVRTPEVSGNTIYFGEGSWLTVV.

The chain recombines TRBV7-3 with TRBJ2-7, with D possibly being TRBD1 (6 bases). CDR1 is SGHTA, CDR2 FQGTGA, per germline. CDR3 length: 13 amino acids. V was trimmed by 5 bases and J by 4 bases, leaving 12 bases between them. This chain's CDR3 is CASSAQQGYEQYF. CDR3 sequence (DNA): TGTGCCAGCAGCGCCCAACAGGGATACGAGCAGTACTTC.

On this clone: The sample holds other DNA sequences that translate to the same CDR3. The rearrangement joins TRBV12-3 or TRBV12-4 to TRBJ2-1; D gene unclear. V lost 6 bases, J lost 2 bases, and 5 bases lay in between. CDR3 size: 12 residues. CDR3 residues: CASSPTYNEQFF. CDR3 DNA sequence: TGTGCCAGCAGCCCAACCTACAATGAGCAGTTCTTC.

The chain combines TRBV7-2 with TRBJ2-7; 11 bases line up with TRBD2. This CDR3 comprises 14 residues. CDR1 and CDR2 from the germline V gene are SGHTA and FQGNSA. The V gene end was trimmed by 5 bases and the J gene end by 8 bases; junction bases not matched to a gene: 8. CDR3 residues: CASSLPGLAAKQYF. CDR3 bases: TGTGCCAGCAGCCTACCGGGACTAGCGGCCAAGCAGTACTTC.

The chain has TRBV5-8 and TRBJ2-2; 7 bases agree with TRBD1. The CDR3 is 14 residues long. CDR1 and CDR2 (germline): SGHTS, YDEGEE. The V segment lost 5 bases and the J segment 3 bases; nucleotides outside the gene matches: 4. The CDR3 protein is CASRRQGDTGELFF. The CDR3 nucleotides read TGTGCCAGCAGACGACAGGGTGACACCGGGGAGCTGTTTTTT.

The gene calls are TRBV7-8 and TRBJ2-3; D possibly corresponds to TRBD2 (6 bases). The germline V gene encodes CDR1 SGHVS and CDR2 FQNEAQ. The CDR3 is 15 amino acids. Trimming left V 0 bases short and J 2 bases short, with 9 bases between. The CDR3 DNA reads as TGTGCCAGCAGCTTAGCTCTAGCGATCACAGATACGCAGTATTTT. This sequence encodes CASSLALAITDTQYF.

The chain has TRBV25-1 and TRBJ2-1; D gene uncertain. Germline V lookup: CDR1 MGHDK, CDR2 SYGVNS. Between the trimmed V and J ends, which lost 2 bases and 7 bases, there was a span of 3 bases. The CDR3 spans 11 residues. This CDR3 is CASSERNEQFF. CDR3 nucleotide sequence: TGTGCCAGCAGTGAACGTAATGAGCAGTTCTTC.

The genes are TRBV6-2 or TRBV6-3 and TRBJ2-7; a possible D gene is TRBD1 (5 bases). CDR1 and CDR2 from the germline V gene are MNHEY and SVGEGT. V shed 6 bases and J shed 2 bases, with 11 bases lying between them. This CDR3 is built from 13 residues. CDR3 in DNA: TGTGCCAGCAGCGGACAAAAGGCCTACGAGCAGTACTTC. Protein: CASSGQKAYEQYF.

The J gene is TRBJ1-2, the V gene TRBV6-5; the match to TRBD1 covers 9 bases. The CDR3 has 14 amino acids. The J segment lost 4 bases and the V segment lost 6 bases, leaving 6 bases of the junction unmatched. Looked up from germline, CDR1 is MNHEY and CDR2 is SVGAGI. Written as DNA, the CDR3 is TGTGCCAGCAGACCTACAGGGGGCGGCTATGGCTACACCTTC. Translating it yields CASRPTGGGYGYTF.